The clone carrying this T cell receptor (beta chain) was counted ten times or more. Antigen unknown. Data came from immunoSEQ multiplex PCR; TCRdb stores just in-frame clones and leaves some out. This repertoire holds about 12,000 clones, and none appear only once. The data stem from a study of T cells after posttransplantation cyclophosphamide. Study-level results: Donor-recipient repertoire similarity was low at 1-2 months, rising over year one.

CDR3 length: 13 residues. Germline-derived CDR1 and CDR2 are MNHEY and SVGAGI. Germline trimming cut 6 bases from V and 10 bases from J; bases unmatched to any gene: 4. Sequencing was carried out using PBMCs. The chain is built from TRBV6-5 and TRBJ2-1; TRBD2 agrees at 12 bases. The receptor was isolated from a woman in her thirties or forties in good health, CMV-negative, and a related stem cell transplant donor. The DNA for the CDR3 is TGTGCCAGCAGACTAGCGGGGGGACGGGAGCAGTTCTTC. Its translation: CASRLAGGREQFF.